This passage covers 24 T cell receptor beta chains from one sample sequenced in a study of cytomegalovirus exposure and HLA in healthy donors. It was with 60 Vbeta and 13 Jbeta primers that the PCR ran. Clones were sequenced by immunoSEQ multiplex PCR, and TCRdb holds only the in-frame ones, with some missing. The table includes approximately 160,000 clones, roughly 71% detected once. The specimen was PBMCs. The source is a male donor in good health and CMV-seropositive.

The sample holds many counts of this clone. CDR3 sequence (DNA): TGTGCCAGCAGTGACTCGCGGGGGGGCACAGATACGCAGTATTTT. Amino acid sequence: CASSDSRGGTDTQYF. The rearrangement joins TRBV6-4 to TRBJ2-3, with 8 bases identical to TRBD2. The germline V gene encodes CDR1 MRHNA and CDR2 SNTAGT. The CDR3 length is 15 residues. Trimming removed 0 bases from V and 1 base from J; junction bases left unmatched: 0.

This clone was counted a single time. V gene TRBV21-1 combines with J gene TRBJ1-5. TRBV21-1 is a pseudogene. The CDR3 length is 14 residues. The DNA of the CDR3 is TGTGCCAGCAGCAAAGTCGGGATTAATCAGCCCCAGCATTTT. Protein: CASSKVGINQPQHF.

The chain has TRBV27 and TRBJ2-5, with D possibly TRBD1 on 6 matching bases. The CDR3 consists of 14 residues. CDR1 MNHEY and CDR2 SMNVEV come from the germline V gene (reference sequence). Between the trimmed V and J ends, which lost 3 bases and 1 base, there was a span of 9 bases. Here the CDR3 DNA reads TGTGCCAGCAGTTTCCAGGGGCGCCAAGAGACCCAGTACTTC. Translation: CASSFQGRQETQYF.

The chain couples TRBV27 to TRBJ1-2, with D maybe TRBD1 (5 bases). Germline values: CDR1 MNHEY, CDR2 SMNVEV (reference sequence). V dropped 2 bases and J dropped 5 bases, with 12 bases sitting between them. The CDR3 sequence is 14 residues long. This CDR3 is CASSLGAASYGYTF. The CDR3 DNA is TGTGCCAGCAGTTTAGGGGCCGCTTCATATGGCTACACCTTC.

This chain uses TRBV6-5 with TRBJ1-2; perhaps TRBD1 as D (6 bases). The germline gives CDR1 MNHEY, CDR2 SVGAGI. V gave up 2 bases and J gave up 6 bases, with 10 bases separating them. The CDR3 has 13 amino acids. The CDR3 is CASSYHKGDGYTF. The DNA for the CDR3 is TGTGCCAGCAGTTACCACAAGGGGGATGGCTACACCTTC.

This chain joins TRBV7-2 and TRBJ2-1; D is ambiguous. This CDR3 contains 11 residues. Germline CDR1 is SGHTA and CDR2 is FQGNSA. V lost 5 bases, J lost 10 bases, and 9 bases lay in between. In DNA, the CDR3 is TGTGCCAGCAGCCCCGGTTGGGAGCAGTTCTTC. It is translated as CASSPGWEQFF.

The chain uses TRBV7-2 and TRBJ1-3; D call uncertain. Germline CDR1 reads SGHTA; CDR2 reads FQGNSA. The CDR3 is 17 residues long. The V end lost 2 bases, the J end lost 1 base, and 15 bases lay between the germline ends. CDR3 bases: TGTGCCAGCAGCTTAAGGCCTCGGAGTTGGTCTGGAAACACCATATATTTT. Protein: CASSLRPRSWSGNTIYF.

As concerns this clone: One end of the junction is discordant with germline, which a read error may explain. The CDR3 is CASSLGRGQETQYF. The DNA for the CDR3 is TGTGCTAGCAGCTTAGGGAGGGGCCAAGAGACCCAGTACTTC. This chain links TRBV7-7 with TRBJ2-5, with TRBD2 matching over 7 bases. Looked up from germline, CDR1 is SSHAT and CDR2 is FNYEAQ (reference sequence). The CDR3 length is 14 residues.

The table lists this clone with a few counts. The V and J genes are TRBV7-9 and TRBJ1-2, with TRBD1 matching 11 bases. CDR1 is SEHNR, CDR2 FQNEAQ, per germline (reference sequence). The CDR3 runs 15 residues. The trim removed 4 bases at V and 8 bases at J, leaving 9 bases unmatched. The DNA of the CDR3 is TGTGCCAGCAGCTCAATCTGGACAGGGGGCGACGGCTACACCTTC. It encodes CASSSIWTGGDGYTF. Full variable domain (remainder filled in from reference TRBV7-9 and TRBJ1-2): DTGVSQNPRHKITKRGQNVTFRCDPISEHNRLYWYRQTLGQGPEFLTYFQNEAQLEKSRLLSDRFSAERPKGSFSTLEIQRTEQGDSAMYLCASSSIWTGGDGYTFGSGTRLTVV.

The rearrangement joins TRBV5-3 to TRBJ1-2; D possibly corresponds to TRBD1 (6 bases). TRBV5-3 counts as an open reading frame of uncertain function. CDR3 length: 15 amino acids. Trimming removed 3 bases from V and 4 bases from J, with 16 bases in between. The CDR3 protein is CARSSQGMLTYGYTF. CDR3 DNA: TGTGCCAGAAGCTCCCAGGGGATGTTGACCTATGGCTACACCTTC.

J is TRBJ1-5 and V is TRBV19; the D gene is possibly TRBD1 (6 bases). The V gene lost 5 bases and the J gene lost 3 bases, with 11 bases spanning the gap. The germline V gene has CDR1 LNHDA and CDR2 SQIVND (reference sequence). The CDR3 contains 14 residues. The CDR3 protein is CASSQQGPNQPQHF. CDR3 DNA: TGTGCCAGTAGTCAACAGGGCCCCAATCAGCCCCAGCATTTT.

The rearrangement links TRBV5-1 to TRBJ2-1, with TRBD2 matching over 10 bases. Trimming took 0 bases from V and 7 from J; bases not matched to a gene: 4. Germline V lookup: CDR1 SGHRS, CDR2 YFSETQ. This CDR3 is built from 15 residues. CDR3 bases: TGCGCCAGCAGCTTGGGTAGCGGGGGGACGAATGAGCAGTTCTTC. It is translated as CASSLGSGGTNEQFF.

V gene TRBV4-2 combines with J gene TRBJ2-1, with 7 positions matching TRBD2. Unmatched junction bases numbered 7, after V lost 3 bases and J lost 8 bases. Germline V gives CDR1 LGHNA, CDR2 YNFKEQ. CDR3 length: 14 amino acids. CDR3 sequence: CASSHAGRDDEQFF. The CDR3 coding sequence is TGTGCCAGCAGCCACGCGGGGAGGGATGATGAGCAGTTCTTC.

This clone was seen just once. The chain carries TRBV19 and TRBJ1-4; a possible D gene is TRBD1 (6 bases). Germline CDR1 and CDR2: LNHDA and SQIVND (reference sequence). The CDR3 extends over 14 amino acids. The V and J ends lost 10 bases and 8 bases respectively, with 20 bases between them. CDR3 in amino acids: CATQDRPRNEKLFF. The CDR3 nucleotides are TGTGCCACCCAAGACAGGCCGAGGAACGAAAAACTGTTTTTT.

This sequence joins TRBV5-1 and TRBJ2-1, with D tentatively TRBD2 (5 bases). Germline V gives CDR1 SGHRS, CDR2 YFSETQ. The germline V and J ends were trimmed by 1 base and 6 bases, with 14 bases remaining between them. CDR3 length: 15 residues. The CDR3: CASSLRILGGNEQFF. DNA of the CDR3: TGCGCCAGCAGCTTGAGGATACTAGGAGGCAATGAGCAGTTCTTC.

The chain recombines TRBV5-4 with TRBJ1-6; D call uncertain. Trimming pared 3 bases from V and 8 bases from J, leaving 15 bases between. CDR1 is SGHNT and CDR2 is YYREEE in the germline V gene (reference sequence). The CDR3 loop spans 15 amino acids. CDR3 bases: TGTGCCAGCAGCTCCGGGTGGACGGAGGATTCACCCCTCCACTTT. As protein: CASSSGWTEDSPLHF.

The sample holds one count of this clone. The chain joins TRBV5-8 to TRBJ2-5; 7 bases align to TRBD1. J gave up 1 base and V 4 bases, and 4 bases lay outside the gene matches. The CDR3 has 14 residues. Germline V CDR1 and CDR2: SGHTS, YDEGEE. The CDR3 here is CASSRRDSQETQYF. CDR3 sequence (DNA): TGTGCCAGCAGCCGTCGGGACAGCCAAGAGACCCAGTACTTC. The full variable domain, its missing parts supplied by reference TRBV5-8 and TRBJ2-5, is EAGVTQSPTHLIKTRGQQATLRCSPISGHTSVYWYQQALGLGLQFLLWYDEGEERNRGNFPPRFSGRQFPNYSSELNVNALELEDSALYLCASSRRDSQETQYFGPGTRLLVL.

The V gene is TRBV10-1, the J gene TRBJ2-5; 10 bases agree with TRBD1. Per the germline V gene, CDR1 is WNHNN and CDR2 is SYGVQD (reference sequence). With 4 bases clipped from V and 5 bases from J, the junction kept 7 bases outside the gene matches. CDR3 length: 15 amino acids. CDR3 nucleotides: TGCGCCAGCAGTGTGGGACAGGGGATGGGTGAGACCCAGTACTTC. Amino acids: CASSVGQGMGETQYF.

This clone was recorded a few times. J is TRBJ1-6 and V is TRBV6-6; TRBD1 matches at 8 bases. Germline loops: CDR1 MNHNY, CDR2 SVGAGI (reference sequence). This CDR3 has 14 amino acids. The J segment lost 8 bases and the V segment lost 6 bases, leaving 6 bases of the junction unmatched. CDR3 nucleotides: TGTGCCAGCAGAGTGGGGACAGGAGATTCACCCCTCCACTTT. This translates into CASRVGTGDSPLHF.

This clone is judged medium-sized (0.01 to 0.1%). V usage is TRBV9 and J usage is TRBJ2-7; 7 bases map to TRBD2. Germline loops: CDR1 SGDLS, CDR2 YYNGEE. The CDR3 is 14 residues long. Trimming took 4 bases from V and 3 from J; bases not matched to a gene: 7. In nucleotides, the CDR3 is TGTGCCAGCAGCCCCCGGGGGACTAACTACGAGCAGTACTTC. This sequence encodes CASSPRGTNYEQYF.

The gene calls are TRBV7-2 and TRBJ2-2; D not certain. V shed 8 bases and J shed 6 bases, with 10 bases lying between them. From germline, CDR1 is SGHTA and CDR2 FQGNSA. This CDR3 comprises 12 residues. CDR3 in amino acids: CASPLGPGELFF. The CDR3 DNA reads as TGTGCCAGCCCCTTAGGGCCCGGGGAGCTGTTTTTT.

The chain employs TRBV16 and TRBJ1-4; D call uncertain. The length of the CDR3 is 16 residues. V was cut by 4 bases and J by 3 bases, with 15 bases left in between. The germline CDR1 and CDR2 sequences are KGHSY and FQNENV. CDR3 nucleotides: TGTGCCAGCAGCCCGGTGGGAGGCGCGGCTAATGAAAAACTGTTTTTT. Translating gives CASSPVGGAANEKLFF.

The V gene is TRBV7-2, the J gene TRBJ2-7; 8 bases are shared with TRBD1. Germline CDR1 is SGHTA and CDR2 is FQGNSA. This CDR3 is 17 amino acids long. V lost 2 bases and J lost 7; bases outside the gene matches: 16. The CDR3 region is CASSLSGLEQGAGEQYF. CDR3 nucleotide sequence: TGTGCCAGCAGCTTATCCGGGCTTGAGCAGGGGGCGGGTGAGCAGTACTTC.

The chain couples TRBV4-1 to TRBJ2-7, with TRBD1 identical over 7 bases. CDR1 MGHRA and CDR2 YSYEKL come from the germline V gene. The J segment lost 5 bases and the V segment lost 4 bases, leaving 11 bases of the junction unmatched. This CDR3 is built from 15 residues. In DNA, the CDR3 is TGCGCCAGCAGCCCCGGAGACAGGGTAAATAACGAGCAGTACTTC. Its translation: CASSPGDRVNNEQYF.